What follows are 9 T cell receptor beta chains derived from one specimen sequenced in a study of blood T cell repertoires in COVID-19. Profiled with immunoSEQ multiplex PCR; TCRdb holds only in-frame clones, not every one. The table lists some 220,000 clones, 75% to 90% of them singletons. Sequenced: PBMCs or T cells enriched from blood (not recorded which). Receptor source: a woman under 30 in a cohort exposed to, infected with or recovered from COVID-19 (not recorded which).

This rearrangement joins TRBV5-4 to TRBJ1-1; D is unclear. The CDR3 runs 11 residues. V was pared by 0 bases and J by 8 bases, with 5 bases between. The germline V gene encodes CDR1 SGHNT and CDR2 YYREEE (reference sequence). CDR3 sequence (DNA): TGTGCCAGCAGCTTGGGGCCAGAAGCTTTCTTT. Its translation: CASSLGPEAFF.

In DNA, the CDR3 is TGTGCCAGCAGTAACGGACTAGCGGGGGGCTACAATGAGCAGTTCTTC. It is translated as CASSNGLAGGYNEQFF. V is TRBV6-2 or TRBV6-3 and J is TRBJ2-1; 14 nucleotides align to TRBD2. This CDR3 has 16 residues. Per the germline V gene, CDR1 is MNHEY and CDR2 is SVGEGT. The trim removed 5 bases at V and 3 bases at J, leaving 3 bases unmatched.

A remark on this clone: The identical CDR3 is also encoded by other nucleotide sequences in the sample. The chain uses TRBV10-1 and TRBJ2-3; D is unresolved. The CDR3 extends over 14 amino acids. Germline lookup yields CDR1 WNHNN and CDR2 SYGVQD (reference sequence). Trimming removed 2 bases at V and 0 bases at J, with 6 bases between. The CDR3 sequence: CASSEGTSTDTQYF. The CDR3 bases are TGCGCCAGCAGTGAGGGTACTAGCACAGATACGCAGTATTTT.

The chain couples TRBV6-2 or TRBV6-3 to TRBJ1-3, with D possibly TRBD1 on 5 matching bases. Germline lookup yields CDR1 MNHEY and CDR2 SVGEGT. The CDR3 is 14 residues long. The V end lost 3 bases, the J end lost 3 bases, and 9 bases lay between the germline ends. The CDR3: CASSYDRGGNTIYF. The CDR3 DNA follows: TGTGCCAGCAGTTATGACAGAGGTGGAAACACCATATATTTT.

V usage is TRBV5-1 and J usage is TRBJ1-2; TRBD1 matches 7 bases. The length of the CDR3 is 15 residues. With 4 bases clipped from V and 5 bases from J, the junction kept 11 bases outside the gene matches. Germline lookup yields CDR1 SGHRS and CDR2 YFSETQ. The CDR3 is CASSSTGEVWYGYTF. In DNA, the CDR3 is TGCGCCAGCAGCAGTACAGGGGAAGTATGGTATGGCTACACCTTC.

V gene TRBV6-5 combines with J gene TRBJ2-3, with TRBD2 as a possible D gene (5 bases). Germline V gene sequence: CDR1 MNHEY, CDR2 SVGAGI. CDR3 length: 13 residues. Trimming shortened V by 8 bases and J by 2 bases, and 11 bases separated the two germline ends. CDR3 sequence (DNA): TGTGCCAGCCAGCGGCCAGACACAGATACGCAGTATTTT. Amino acids: CASQRPDTDTQYF.

This clone was recorded once. The rearrangement joins TRBV10-3 to TRBJ1-1; maybe TRBD1 (5 bases). Looked up from germline, CDR1 is ENHRY and CDR2 is SYGVKD. The CDR3 length is 16 residues. V lost 0 bases and J lost 1, with 12 bases in between. CDR3 in amino acids: CAISESQGGANTEAFF. The CDR3 bases are TGTGCCATCAGTGAGTCGCAGGGAGGGGCGAACACTGAAGCTTTCTTT.

This clone occurred a few times. The chain couples TRBV5-6 to TRBJ1-6, with D unresolved. The CDR3 totals 15 residues. V lost 0 bases, J lost 2 bases, and 6 bases lay in between. CDR1 SGHDT and CDR2 YYEEEE come from the germline V gene. Written as DNA, the CDR3 is TGTGCCAGCAGCTTGGACAGTGCCTATAATTCACCCCTCCACTTT. Its translation is CASSLDSAYNSPLHF. Full variable domain (missing parts from reference TRBV5-6 and TRBJ1-6): DAGVTQSPTHLIKTRGQQVTLRCSPKSGHDTVSWYQQALGQGPQFIFQYYEEEERQRGNFPDRFSGHQFPNYSSELNVNALLLGDSALYLCASSLDSAYNSPLHFGNGTRLTVT.

This clone showed up just once. J is TRBJ1-4 and V is TRBV30; 7 positions agree with TRBD1. Germline V gene lookup returns CDR1 GTSNPN and CDR2 SVGIG (reference sequence). The CDR3 is made up of 13 amino acids. V was pared by 5 bases and J by 3 bases, with 3 bases of the junction left unmatched. CDR3 residues: CAWSQGANEKLFF. The DNA of the CDR3 is TGTGCCTGGTCCCAGGGGGCTAATGAAAAACTGTTTTTT.